The sample holds one count of the clone carrying this T cell receptor (beta chain). Germline CDR1 and CDR2: SEHNR and FQNEAQ (reference sequence). This CDR3 comprises 15 residues. V dropped 2 bases and J dropped 3 bases, with 10 bases sitting between them. This entry is derived from a study of OX40 agonist ivuxolimab in advanced cancers. Sampling times: baseline, cycle 4 day 1, cycle 7 day 1. Sequencing used immunoSEQ multiplex PCR; TCRdb keeps in-frame clones, though not all of them. Of 53,000 or so clones in the sample, about four fifths are singletons; the top ten hold 10% to 15%. This receptor was identified in an adult with an advanced solid tumor such as melanoma, head and neck, liver or kidney cancer. The specimen comprised CD4+ or CD8+ T cells sorted from blood, sampled in a trial of the OX40 agonist ivuxolimab. The chain links TRBV7-9 to TRBJ2-2; D ambiguous. The CDR3 DNA reads TGTGCCAGCAGCTTATCGGGCCGCGACACCGGGGAGCTGTTTTTT. Protein product: CASSLSGRDTGELFF. Using reference TRBV7-9 and TRBJ2-2 for the parts outside the CDR3, the full variable domain is DTGVSQNPRHKITKRGQNVTFRCDPISEHNRLYWYRQTLGQGPEFLTYFQNEAQLEKSRLLSDRFSAERPKGSFSTLEIQRTEQGDSAMYLCASSLSGRDTGELFFGEGSRLTVL.